A selection of T cell receptor beta chains follows, all from one sample in a study of OX40 agonist ivuxolimab in advanced cancers. Generated by immunoSEQ multiplex PCR, the TCRdb table keeps only in-frame clones and is missing some. The table shows roughly 97,000 clones, with around 90% occurring only once. The sequences come from CD4+ or CD8+ T cells sorted from blood, collected in a trial of the OX40 agonist ivuxolimab. The origin of the receptors is an adult with an advanced solid tumor such as melanoma, head and neck, liver or kidney cancer. CDR3s include the opening cysteine and the closing phenylalanine or tryptophan. A D gene is named only where the DNA matches it firmly. Expanded clones are given a class, and other clones once, few, many or no size at all.

clone_size cdr3_length j_call d_call v_call cdr3_nt cdr3_aa
once 15 TRBJ2-2 TRBD1 TRBV13 TGTGCCAGCAGACCTCGACAGGGGGCGGCCGGGGAGCTGTTTTTT CASRPRQGAAGELFF
once 14 TRBJ2-7 TRBD1 TRBV19 TGTGCCACCTCCCCCCGACAGGGGCGACACGAGCAGTACTTC CATSPRQGRHEQYF
- 12 TRBJ2-5 - TRBV29-1 TGCAGCGGACAGAGGGGGGCTGAGACCCAGTACTTC CSGQRGAETQYF
- 15 TRBJ2-5 TRBD2 TRBV28 TGTGCCAGCTTTAACGGGGGGGCTGGTTTGAAGACCCAGTACTTC CASFNGGAGLKTQYF
- 14 TRBJ2-3 - TRBV5-1 TGCGCCAGCAGCTTGTTACAGAGCACAGATACGCAGTATTTT CASSLLQSTDTQYF
- 15 TRBJ2-7 - TRBV28 TGTGCCAGCAGTCCCCATACGGGACCCTCCTACGAGCAGTACTTC CASSPHTGPSYEQYF
- 15 TRBJ1-4 TRBD1 TRBV6-4 TGTGCCAGCAGTAACTACAGGGGAAGTAATGAAAAACTGTTTTTT CASSNYRGSNEKLFF
- 15 TRBJ2-1 TRBD2 TRBV7-2 TGTGCCAGCAGCGTTAGCGGGGGGGGCCACAATGAGCAGTTCTTC CASSVSGGGHNEQFF
- 15 TRBJ1-5 TRBD1 TRBV7-6 TGTGCCAGCAGCTGGACAGGGGGCCTCAATCAGCCCCAGCATTTT CASSWTGGLNQPQHF
- 16 TRBJ2-7 TRBD1 TRBV27 TGTGCCAGCAGTTTAAACCCCCGACAGGGAAGCTACGAGCAGTACTTC CASSLNPRQGSYEQYF
- 13 TRBJ2-7 - TRBV7-9 TGTGCCAGCAGGGAGTTGGCCTCCTACGAGCAGTACTTC CASRELASYEQYF
- 14 TRBJ2-5 - TRBV6-5 TGTGCCAGCAGTTACTCCAGGGTTTGGGAGACCCAGTACTTC CASSYSRVWETQYF
- 15 TRBJ1-5 TRBD1 TRBV19 TGTGCCAGTAGTTTCCAGGGGGGTAACAATCAGCCCCAGCATTTT CASSFQGGNNQPQHF
- 14 TRBJ2-1 - TRBV7-2 TGTGCCAGCAGCCAGGGACTGTATGCGGGTGAGCAGTTCTTC CASSQGLYAGEQFF
few 14 TRBJ2-7 TRBD1 TRBV19 TGTGCCAGTAGCGGTGGGACAGGCCGGGGCGAGCAGTACTTC CASSGGTGRGEQYF
- 15 TRBJ1-1 - TRBV27 TGTGCCAGCACCCATAAGTTTCCAGACTACACTGAAGCTTTCTTT CASTHKFPDYTEAFF
once 18 TRBJ2-2 TRBD2 TRBV7-2 TGTGCCAGCAGCTTAGAAAGTCCTAGCGGGGGGTACCCCGGGGAGCTGTTTTTT CASSLESPSGGYPGELFF
- 16 TRBJ1-5 TRBD1 TRBV10-2 TGCGCCAGCAGTGAGTCGAGGACAGGGGTCAATCAGCCCCAGCATTTT CASSESRTGVNQPQHF
- 13 TRBJ2-7 - TRBV6-6 TGTGCCAGCAGTTATTCACAGGGATCCCAGCAGTACTTC CASSYSQGSQQYF
- 15 TRBJ2-2 - TRBV5-6 TGTGCCAGCAGCTTGGCCGGGACTCGTGGCGGGGAGCTGTTTTTT CASSLAGTRGGELFF